This TCR beta chain originates from a study of CD8 T cells in Susac syndrome. CD8+ and CD4+ T cells from blood underwent TCR beta sequencing, which was carried out in a high-throughput format. FACS enriched CD8+ TEMRA cells, while bulk CD8+ and CD4+ were negatively isolated. This CDR3 spans 14 amino acids. Per germline, CDR1 DFQATT and CDR2 SNEGSKA (reference sequence). V lost 5 bases, J lost 6 bases, and 8 bases stayed unmatched. Random hexamers primed reverse transcription of roughly 0.5 to 1 ug RNA. With immunoSEQ multiplex PCR, TCR beta CDR3 was amplified across 54 Vbeta and 13 Jbeta. TCRdb reanalysed the immunoSEQ multiplex PCR reads using MiXCR and keeps one entry per CDR3 protein. The sample holds 100,000 or so distinct CDR3 sequences, over 90% seen once.

Sequencing was performed on CD4+ T cells from PBMCs. The chain employs TRBV20-1 and TRBJ2-3; 10 bases match TRBD2. This clonotype was sampled from a human donor in good health. The chain's CDR3 is CSAASGRAVDTQYF. The CDR3, as DNA: TGCAGTGCTGCGAGCGGGAGGGCCGTTGATACGCAGTATTTT.